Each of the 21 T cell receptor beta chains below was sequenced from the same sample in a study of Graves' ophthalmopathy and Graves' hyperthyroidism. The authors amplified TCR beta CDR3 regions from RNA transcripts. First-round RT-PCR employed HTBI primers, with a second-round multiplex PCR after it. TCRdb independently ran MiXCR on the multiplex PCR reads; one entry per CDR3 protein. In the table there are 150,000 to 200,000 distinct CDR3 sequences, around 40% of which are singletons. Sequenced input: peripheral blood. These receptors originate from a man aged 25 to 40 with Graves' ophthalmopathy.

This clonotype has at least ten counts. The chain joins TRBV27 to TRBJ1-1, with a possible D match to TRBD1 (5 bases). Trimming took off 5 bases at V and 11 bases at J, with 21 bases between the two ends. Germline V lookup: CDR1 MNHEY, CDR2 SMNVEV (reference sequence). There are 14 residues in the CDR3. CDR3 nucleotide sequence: TGTGCCAGCAGTGAGCCCGGCCTGGCGGACACGGCTTTCTTT. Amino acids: CASSEPGLADTAFF.

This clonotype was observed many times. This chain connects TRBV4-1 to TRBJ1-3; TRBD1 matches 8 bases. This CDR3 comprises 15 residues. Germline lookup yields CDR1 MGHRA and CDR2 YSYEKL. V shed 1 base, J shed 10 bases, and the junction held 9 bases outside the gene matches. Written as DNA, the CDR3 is TGCGCCAGCAGCCAAGGGACAGGGTACGACGATACCATATATTTT. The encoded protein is CASSQGTGYDDTIYF.

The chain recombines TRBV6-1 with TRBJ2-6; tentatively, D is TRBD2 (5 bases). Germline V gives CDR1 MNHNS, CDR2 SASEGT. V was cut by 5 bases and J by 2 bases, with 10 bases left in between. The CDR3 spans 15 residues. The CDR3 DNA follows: TGTGCCAGCAGTCTCTACGGGGCTGGGGCCAACGTCCTGACTTTC. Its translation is CASSLYGAGANVLTF.

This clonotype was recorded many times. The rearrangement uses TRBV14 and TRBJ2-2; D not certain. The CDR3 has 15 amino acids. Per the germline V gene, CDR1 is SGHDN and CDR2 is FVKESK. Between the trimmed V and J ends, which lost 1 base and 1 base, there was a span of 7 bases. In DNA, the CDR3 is TGTGCCAGCAGCCAAGTTTGGGGGAACACCGGGGAGCTGTTTTTT. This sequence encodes CASSQVWGNTGELFF.

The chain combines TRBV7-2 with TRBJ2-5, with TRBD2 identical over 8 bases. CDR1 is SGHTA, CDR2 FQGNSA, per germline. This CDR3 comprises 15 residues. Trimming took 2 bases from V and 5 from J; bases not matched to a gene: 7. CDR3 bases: TGTGCCAGCAGCTTACCAGCGGGAGTTGCGGAGACCCAGTACTTC. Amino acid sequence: CASSLPAGVAETQYF.

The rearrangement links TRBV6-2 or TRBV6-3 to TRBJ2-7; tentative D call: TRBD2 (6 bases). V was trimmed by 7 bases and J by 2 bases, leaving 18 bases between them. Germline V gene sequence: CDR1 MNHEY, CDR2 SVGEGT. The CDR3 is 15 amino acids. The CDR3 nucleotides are TGTGCCAGCACCGTCGGGACTCCCATAACCTACGAGCAGTACTTC. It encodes CASTVGTPITYEQYF.

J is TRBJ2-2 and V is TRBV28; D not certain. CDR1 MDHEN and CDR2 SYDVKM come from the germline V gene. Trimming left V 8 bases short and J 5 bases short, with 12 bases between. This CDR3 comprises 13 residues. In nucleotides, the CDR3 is TGTGCCAGCGCGGCCACCAATACCGGGGAGCTGTTTTTT. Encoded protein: CASAATNTGELFF.

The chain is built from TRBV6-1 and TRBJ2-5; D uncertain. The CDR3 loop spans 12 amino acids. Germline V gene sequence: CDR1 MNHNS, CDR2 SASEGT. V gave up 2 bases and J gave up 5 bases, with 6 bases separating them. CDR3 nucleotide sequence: TGTGCCAGCAGTGAATCCCGTGAGACCCAGTACTTC. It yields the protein CASSESRETQYF.

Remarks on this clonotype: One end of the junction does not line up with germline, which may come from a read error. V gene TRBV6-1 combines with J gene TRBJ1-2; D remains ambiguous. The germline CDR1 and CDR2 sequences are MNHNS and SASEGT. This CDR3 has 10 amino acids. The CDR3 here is CASSDYGYTF. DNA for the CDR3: TGTGCCAGCAGTGACTACGGCTACACCTTC.

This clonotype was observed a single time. The CDR3 spells CASSPKGVLNQPQHF. CDR3 DNA: TGTGCCAGCAGTCCAAAGGGGGTTCTCAATCAGCCCCAGCATTTT. This chain uses TRBV12-3 or TRBV12-4 with TRBJ1-5; possible D gene TRBD1, 6 bases. The length of the CDR3 is 15 residues. V was cut by 5 bases and J by 3 bases, with 14 bases left in between.

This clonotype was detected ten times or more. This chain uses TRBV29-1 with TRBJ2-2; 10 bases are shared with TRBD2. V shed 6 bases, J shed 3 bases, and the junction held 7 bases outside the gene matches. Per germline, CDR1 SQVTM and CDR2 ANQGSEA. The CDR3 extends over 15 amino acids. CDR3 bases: TGCAGCGTCCGCTGGACTAGCGGAGACACCGGGGAGCTGTTTTTT. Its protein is CSVRWTSGDTGELFF.

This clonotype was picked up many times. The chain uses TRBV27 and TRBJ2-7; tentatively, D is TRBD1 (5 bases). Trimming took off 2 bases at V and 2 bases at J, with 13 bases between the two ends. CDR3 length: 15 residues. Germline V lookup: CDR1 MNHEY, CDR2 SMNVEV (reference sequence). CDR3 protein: CASSLKAGLPYEQYF. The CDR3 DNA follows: TGTGCCAGCAGTTTAAAGGCAGGGCTCCCCTACGAGCAGTACTTC.

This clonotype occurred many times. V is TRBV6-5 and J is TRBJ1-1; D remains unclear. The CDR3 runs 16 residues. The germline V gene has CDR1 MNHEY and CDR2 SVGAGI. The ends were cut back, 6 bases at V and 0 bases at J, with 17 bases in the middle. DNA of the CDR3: TGTGCCAGCAGCGTCCTAGTAAGGGAGGTGAACACTGAAGCTTTCTTT. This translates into CASSVLVREVNTEAFF.

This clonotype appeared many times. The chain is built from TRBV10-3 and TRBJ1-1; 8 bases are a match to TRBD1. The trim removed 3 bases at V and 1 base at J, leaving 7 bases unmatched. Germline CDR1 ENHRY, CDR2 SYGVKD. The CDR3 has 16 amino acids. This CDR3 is CAISDAGGIRNTEAFF. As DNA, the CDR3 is TGTGCCATCAGTGACGCAGGGGGCATAAGGAACACTGAAGCTTTCTTT.

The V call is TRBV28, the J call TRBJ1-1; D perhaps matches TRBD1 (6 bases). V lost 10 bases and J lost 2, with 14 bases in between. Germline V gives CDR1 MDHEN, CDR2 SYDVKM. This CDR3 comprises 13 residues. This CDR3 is CAIAGTSNTEAFF. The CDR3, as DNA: TGTGCCATCGCCGGGACATCTAACACTGAAGCTTTCTTT.

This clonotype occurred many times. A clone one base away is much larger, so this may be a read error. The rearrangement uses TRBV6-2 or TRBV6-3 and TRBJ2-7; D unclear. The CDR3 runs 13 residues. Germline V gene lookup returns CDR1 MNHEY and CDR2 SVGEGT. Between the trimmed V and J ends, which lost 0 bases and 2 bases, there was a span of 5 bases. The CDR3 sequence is CASSYSYTYEQYF. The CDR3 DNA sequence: TGTGCCAGCAGTTACTCGTACACCTACGAGCAGTACTTC.

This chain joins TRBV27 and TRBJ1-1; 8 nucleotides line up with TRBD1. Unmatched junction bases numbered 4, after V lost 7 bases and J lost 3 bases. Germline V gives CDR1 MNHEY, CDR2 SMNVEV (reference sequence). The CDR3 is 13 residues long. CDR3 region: CASTDREDTEAFF. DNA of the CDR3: TGTGCCAGCACGGACAGGGAGGACACTGAAGCTTTCTTT.

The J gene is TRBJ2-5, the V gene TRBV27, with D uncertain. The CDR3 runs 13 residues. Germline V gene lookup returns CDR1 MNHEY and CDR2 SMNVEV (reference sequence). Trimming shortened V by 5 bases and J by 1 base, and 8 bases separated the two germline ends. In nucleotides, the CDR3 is TGTGCCAGCAGTCCCTTCGCCCAAGAGACCCAGTACTTC. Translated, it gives CASSPFAQETQYF.

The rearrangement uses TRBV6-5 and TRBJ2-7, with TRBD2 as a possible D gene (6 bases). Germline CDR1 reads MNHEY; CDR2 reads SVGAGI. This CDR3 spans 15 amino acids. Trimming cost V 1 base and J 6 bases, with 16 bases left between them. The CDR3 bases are TGTGCCAGCAGTTACTTCGGCGGGATGGGGCTCGAGCAGTACTTC. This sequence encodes CASSYFGGMGLEQYF.

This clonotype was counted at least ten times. The CDR3 is CASTSGTGESETQYF. The CDR3 bases are TGTGCCAGCACCTCAGGGACAGGGGAATCAGAGACCCAGTACTTC. The chain recombines TRBV13 with TRBJ2-5, with TRBD1 matching over 10 bases. V was pared by 7 bases and J by 4 bases, with 9 bases of the junction left unmatched. Germline CDR1 reads PRHDT; CDR2 reads FYEKMQ (reference sequence). The CDR3 spans 15 residues.

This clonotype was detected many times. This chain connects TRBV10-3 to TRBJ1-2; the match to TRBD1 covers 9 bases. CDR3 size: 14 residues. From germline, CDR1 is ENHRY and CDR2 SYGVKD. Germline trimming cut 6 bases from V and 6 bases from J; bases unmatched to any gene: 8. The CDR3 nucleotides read TGTGCCATCAGCAACAGGGGGCAGGAGGATGGCTACACCTTC. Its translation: CAISNRGQEDGYTF.